One T cell receptor beta chain is described in this entry. This clone's antigen is unknown. One junction end does not reproduce the germline sequence, and a read error may be involved. TCRbeta CDR3 regions were amplified from genomic DNA by means of the immunoSEQ Assay, a bias-controlled multiplex PCR. The published analysis was carried out like this. Nucleated cell counts per sample were estimated from amplification of reference gene primers within the assay. To quantify the absolute abundance of each unique TCRbeta CDR3 rearrangement, sequence reads were collapsed and filtered. For each sample, productive Simpson clonality was calculated as the square root of Simpson's diversity index across productive rearrangements. The table comes from immuneACCESS by way of TCRdb, which keeps in-frame sequences with V and J called. Part of the clones is missing from these tables; in studies checked, under half for an unresolved V gene and the rest for unknown reasons. The DNA gave D and trimming, while V, J and clone size come from that table. Across this sample there are tens of thousands of clones, with roughly 87% seen only once. The top ten constitute nearly 7.5% of the sample.

Each collaborating institution followed its own protocols to collect whole blood in K2EDTA tubes. For TCRbeta analysis, collaborator samples were shipped as frozen whole blood, as isolated PBMCs, or as DNA extracted from either sample type. This entry belongs to a study of blood T cell repertoires in COVID-19 (dated by TCRdb to the early 2020s). Turning to the overall study: Samples covering the acute and convalescent phases of COVID-19 were provided by collaborators in the United States, Italy and Spain. The material from the prospective study consisted of cDNA or gDNA derived from T cells, B-cell-depleted T cells, or PBMCs. Deeply sampled blood TCRbeta repertoires from subjects exposed to, actively infected with, or recovered from COVID-19 were included in the dataset. A freely available public database, intended as a resource for researchers studying the immune response to SARS-CoV-2, is where the repertoires were released. The samples were drawn from the first 160 participants of the ongoing ImmuneRACE study and from under 1,500 subjects provided by 6 global collaborators. A de-identified subject ID, COVID-19 status, age in years and sex were almost always included in the sample metadata. Where available, HLA class I and class II types were taken from metadata supplied by the sample provider and were not determined by assay-based typing. The investigation overall reported the following: The amount of clinical and demographic metadata varied by source and participant and was provided uncurated.

According to the germline V gene (reference sequence), CDR1 reads SEHNR and CDR2 reads FQNEAQ. The CDR3 runs 12 residues from the cysteine to the phenylalanine. The DNA shown is the 36-base CDR3, in frame from base 1. The TCR sequence derives from a man aged 60 to 75 with active COVID-19. Source material: peripheral blood. Recombination connected TRBV7-9 to TRBJ2-7; the D gene is perhaps TRBD2, on 6 matching bases. The CDR3 sequence is CASSLETVAAFF. The DNA reads as follows: TGTGCCAGCAGCTTAGAAACAGTAGCGGCCTTTTTC.